What follows are 32 T cell receptor beta chains derived from one specimen sequenced in a study of blood T cells in healthy people across ages (dated by TCRdb to about 2015). To prepare the library, 5' RACE was applied. Sequencer: Illumina HiSeq 2500. A second PCR of roughly 6 to 11 cycles was run with a J-beta primer mix and a sample-barcoded 5' primer. TCRdb reworked the public reads: Q25 trimming with fastp, MiXCR clone assembly, productive beta chains retained. All rows with the same CDR3 protein become a single entry with the most common DNA and genes. In this sample the table shows around 1.5 million distinct CDR3 sequences, about 43% of which occur a single time. The biggest ten clones account for 7.9% of the sample. Sequenced input: blood. These receptors all stem from a woman aged 18-29 years in good health.

This clonotype was observed once. The chain carries TRBV30 and TRBJ1-2; unclear D gene. Deletions cut 4 bases from V and 0 bases from J, with 21 bases between. The CDR3 has 17 residues. Germline-derived CDR1 and CDR2 are GTSNPN and SVGIG (reference sequence). CDR3 loop: CAWKSPSGSTANYGYTF. In DNA form, the CDR3 reads TGTGCCTGGAAATCTCCCTCCGGGTCCACTGCTAACTATGGCTACACCTTC.

The V call is TRBV12-3 or TRBV12-4, the J call TRBJ2-1; D is unresolved. The CDR3 spans 15 residues. V shed 6 bases and J shed 0 bases, with 12 bases lying between them. CDR3 in amino acids: CASSPRADSYNEQFF. The DNA for the CDR3 is TGTGCCAGCAGCCCCCGGGCCGACTCCTACAATGAGCAGTTCTTC.

The J gene is TRBJ1-1, the V gene TRBV3-1; possible D gene TRBD1, 5 bases. Per the germline V gene, CDR1 is LGHDT and CDR2 is YNNKEL (reference sequence). Trimming took off 4 bases at V and 6 bases at J, with 15 bases between the two ends. The CDR3 runs to 14 residues. CDR3 sequence: CASSPWDRQAEAFF. DNA for the CDR3: TGTGCCAGCAGCCCATGGGACCGCCAGGCTGAAGCTTTCTTT. Full variable domain (remainder filled in from reference TRBV3-1 and TRBJ1-1): DTAVSQTPKYLVTQMGNDKSIKCEQNLGHDTMYWYKQDSKKFLKIMFSYNNKELIINETVPNRFSPKSPDKAHLNLHINSLELGDSAVYFCASSPWDRQAEAFFGQGTRLTVV.

J is TRBJ2-5 and V is TRBV10-3; 9 nucleotides align to TRBD2. CDR3 length: 15 amino acids. Trimming at V came to 0 bases and at J to 5 bases, leaving 4 bases not matched to a gene. Germline-derived CDR1 and CDR2 are ENHRY and SYGVKD. The CDR3 here is CAISESSGSGETQYF. Here the CDR3 DNA reads TGTGCCATCAGTGAGTCTAGCGGGAGTGGGGAGACCCAGTACTTC.

Many counts were recorded for this clonotype. The V gene is TRBV5-1, the J gene TRBJ1-2; TRBD1 agrees at 7 bases. This CDR3 comprises 14 residues. Unmatched junction bases numbered 4, after V lost 5 bases and J lost 0 bases. Germline values: CDR1 SGHRS, CDR2 YFSETQ. The CDR3 protein is CASSSGQSNYGYTF. The CDR3 bases are TGCGCCAGCAGTTCGGGACAGTCTAACTATGGCTACACCTTC.

Details on this clonotype: At one of its ends the junction is not consistent with the germline gene, which may arise from a read error. The CDR3 region has the DNA TGTGCCAGCAGCGGCGGTACAAGGACTAGGACTAGCGGGAGACCCTACAATGAGCGGTTCTTC. This sequence encodes CASSGGTRTRTSGRPYNERFF. The V and J genes are TRBV6-1 and TRBJ2-1, with TRBD2 identical over 13 bases. CDR1 MNHNS and CDR2 SASEGT come from the germline V gene. The CDR3 is made up of 21 amino acids.

The chain carries TRBV5-5 and TRBJ1-4; D is possibly TRBD1 (5 bases). The CDR3 loop spans 14 amino acids. The germline CDR1 and CDR2 sequences are SGHKS and YYEKEE (reference sequence). Trimming took 2 bases from V and 6 from J, leaving 11 bases between them. The CDR3 spells CASSFVGGDEKLFF. CDR3 bases: TGTGCCAGCAGCTTTGTGGGGGGAGATGAAAAACTGTTTTTT.

The gene calls are TRBV27 and TRBJ1-2; maybe TRBD1 (6 bases). Trimming removed 2 bases at V and 6 bases at J, with 13 bases between. CDR3 length equals 14 residues. CDR1 and CDR2 from the germline V gene are MNHEY and SMNVEV (reference sequence). The CDR3 spells CASSLGSGANGYTF. The CDR3 DNA reads TGTGCCAGCAGTTTAGGGTCAGGGGCCAATGGCTACACCTTC.

The table lists this clonotype with a few counts. CDR3 residues: CASSSSFEETQYF. DNA of the CDR3: TGTGCCAGCAGCTCCTCCTTTGAGGAGACCCAGTACTTC. V gene TRBV7-2 combines with J gene TRBJ2-5; no clear D. This CDR3 has 13 amino acids. Trimming stripped 4 bases from V and 5 bases from J, with 11 bases between. Germline values: CDR1 SGHTA, CDR2 FQGNSA. Looking up the rest from reference TRBV7-2 and TRBJ2-5 gives the full variable domain: GAGVSQSPSNKVTEKGKDVELRCDPISGHTALYWYRQSLGQGLEFLIYFQGNSAPDKSGLPSDRFSAERTGGSVSTLTIQRTQQEDSAVYLCASSSSFEETQYFGPGTRLLVL.

This clonotype was counted only a few times. V and J are TRBV7-3 and TRBJ2-7; 8 nucleotides agree with TRBD1. Germline V gene data show CDR1 as SGHTA and CDR2 as FQGTGA. The V gene end was trimmed by 5 bases and the J gene end by 6 bases; junction bases not matched to a gene: 9. The CDR3 sequence is 14 residues long. The CDR3 DNA reads TGTGCCAGCAGCCCACAGGGGGATGGAATCGAGCAGTACTTC. It is translated as CASSPQGDGIEQYF.

The chain has TRBV27 and TRBJ2-7; 7 nucleotides match TRBD1. V dropped 2 bases and J dropped 1; count of bases not matched to a gene: 5. CDR3 length: 15 residues. Germline loops: CDR1 MNHEY, CDR2 SMNVEV (reference sequence). The CDR3 reads CASSLTGDISYEQYF. The CDR3 nucleotides are TGTGCCAGCAGTTTAACAGGGGATATATCCTACGAGCAGTACTTC.

This clonotype was picked up many times. The chain couples TRBV7-2 to TRBJ2-3, with 8 bases lining up with TRBD1. The CDR3 length is 15 residues. The J segment lost 1 base and the V segment lost 1 base, leaving 1 base of the junction unmatched. From germline, CDR1 is SGHTA and CDR2 FQGNSA. CDR3 in amino acids: CASSLVGQGTDTQYF. DNA for the CDR3: TGTGCCAGCAGCTTAGTGGGACAGGGCACAGATACGCAGTATTTT.

DNA of the CDR3: TGTGCCAGCAGCCTTGGGGCTAGCGGGAGTGACGAGCAGTACTTC. It encodes CASSLGASGSDEQYF. The V call is TRBV6-6, the J call TRBJ2-7; the match to TRBD2 covers 10 bases. CDR1 and CDR2 from the germline V gene are MNHNY and SVGAGI (reference sequence). This CDR3 has 15 amino acids. Unmatched junction bases numbered 10, after V lost 6 bases and J lost 5 bases.

J is TRBJ2-7 and V is TRBV14; possible D gene TRBD2, 5 bases. The DNA end lines up better with TRBJ2-4; the J call may be wrong. Germline assignment: CDR1 SGHDN and CDR2 FVKESK. This CDR3 has 14 residues. CDR3 sequence reads: CASSQGPERDIQYF. The CDR3 nucleotides read TGTGCCAGCAGCCAAGGCCCCGAGAGGGACATTCAGTACTTC.

This clonotype has a handful of counts. The V gene is TRBV3-1, the J gene TRBJ1-1; D perhaps matches TRBD1 (5 bases). From germline, CDR1 is LGHDT and CDR2 YNNKEL (reference sequence). The ends were cut back, 4 bases at V and 1 base at J, with 10 bases in the middle. The CDR3 spans 14 residues. The CDR3 sequence is CASSPPQGNTEAFF. DNA for the CDR3: TGTGCCAGCAGCCCTCCTCAGGGGAACACTGAAGCTTTCTTT.

A single count supports this clonotype. The rearrangement uses TRBV12-3 or TRBV12-4 and TRBJ2-5; tentatively, D is TRBD2 (5 bases). The assigned J gene may be wrong: the sequence end matches TRBJ2-7 better. This CDR3 comprises 14 residues. This CDR3 reads CASSLGGSFYEQYF. The CDR3 DNA sequence: TGTGCCAGCAGTTTAGGTGGGAGTTTCTACGAGCAGTACTTC.

This chain connects TRBV20-1 to TRBJ2-3; 16 bases are shared with TRBD2. Germline V lookup: CDR1 DFQATT, CDR2 SNEGSKA (reference sequence). Trimming removed 3 bases from V and 4 bases from J; junction bases left unmatched: 16. This CDR3 is 20 amino acids long. Here the CDR3 reads CSASGSTGTSGGGHPDTQYF. The CDR3 DNA reads as TGCAGTGCTAGTGGATCAACCGGGACTAGCGGGGGGGGCCATCCAGATACGCAGTATTTT.

This clonotype occurred once. This chain joins TRBV18 and TRBJ2-5; D may match TRBD1 or TRBD2 (5 bases each). CDR3 length: 14 amino acids. CDR1 is KGHSH and CDR2 is LQKENI in the germline V gene. The germline V and J ends were trimmed by 2 bases and 11 bases, with 18 bases remaining between them. In DNA, the CDR3 is TGTGCCAGCTCACCAAGGGACCCCCACAATGAGCAGTACTTC. Protein: CASSPRDPHNEQYF.

V and J are TRBV4-2 and TRBJ1-1; D is perhaps TRBD1 (6 bases). The V gene lost 4 bases and the J gene lost 4 bases, with 16 bases spanning the gap. This CDR3 region has 15 residues. Germline V gene lookup returns CDR1 LGHNA and CDR2 YNFKEQ. The CDR3 DNA reads as TGTGCCAGCAGCCCCCAGACAGGATCTATCACTGAAGCTTTCTTT. Protein sequence: CASSPQTGSITEAFF.

The rearrangement joins TRBV2 to TRBJ1-6; D uncertain. V was clipped by 3 bases and J by 7 bases, with 13 bases between them. CDR3 size: 15 residues. CDR1 SNHLY and CDR2 FYNNEI come from the germline V gene. The CDR3 sequence is CASSDAHPGNSPLHF. The CDR3 DNA follows: TGTGCCAGCAGTGATGCCCACCCGGGGAATTCACCCCTCCACTTT.

The chain combines TRBV20-1 with TRBJ1-5; no clear D gene. V was clipped by 6 bases and J by 0 bases, with 9 bases between them. This CDR3 has 13 residues. Germline V gene sequence: CDR1 DFQATT, CDR2 SNEGSKA (reference sequence). CDR3 loop: CSAGSGSNQPQHF. Here the CDR3 DNA reads TGCAGTGCCGGGAGTGGTAGCAATCAGCCCCAGCATTTT.

This chain links TRBV6-6 with TRBJ2-3; no definite D call. V shed 1 base and J shed 4 bases, with 6 bases lying between them. The CDR3 consists of 13 residues. CDR1 MNHNY and CDR2 SVGAGI come from the germline V gene (reference sequence). CDR3 protein: CASSYWVSDTQYF. The CDR3 nucleotides are TGTGCCAGCAGTTACTGGGTTTCAGATACGCAGTATTTT.

The V call is TRBV9, the J call TRBJ2-3; D gene unclear. Trimming left V 3 bases short and J 2 bases short, with 16 bases between. The CDR3 is made up of 16 amino acids. Per the germline V gene, CDR1 is SGDLS and CDR2 is YYNGEE. The CDR3 spells CASSAGSELFTDTQYF. As DNA, the CDR3 is TGTGCCAGCAGCGCCGGAAGCGAACTGTTCACAGATACGCAGTATTTT. Full variable domain (missing parts from reference TRBV9 and TRBJ2-3): DSGVTQTPKHLITATGQRVTLRCSPRSGDLSVYWYQQSLDQGLQFLIQYYNGEERAKGNILERFSAQQFPDLHSELNLSSLELGDSALYFCASSAGSELFTDTQYFGPGTRLTVL.

This chain links TRBV27 with TRBJ2-1; 7 bases fit TRBD1. The junction had 8 bases not matched to a gene; V was cut back by 5 bases and J by 7 bases. Germline CDR1 and CDR2: MNHEY and SMNVEV (reference sequence). The CDR3 spans 14 residues. The CDR3 here is CASSPRQGQNEQFF. The CDR3 DNA reads as TGTGCCAGCAGTCCTAGACAGGGTCAGAATGAGCAGTTCTTC.

The chain recombines TRBV12-3 or TRBV12-4 with TRBJ1-3; D is unresolved. V lost 7 bases and J lost 0, with 10 bases in between. The CDR3 runs to 14 residues. CDR3: CASNSRISGNTIYF. CDR3 nucleotide sequence: TGTGCCAGCAATAGCAGGATCTCTGGAAACACCATATATTTT.

V gene TRBV28 combines with J gene TRBJ1-1; D may be TRBD1 (6 bases). The V end lost 4 bases, the J end lost 6 bases, and 24 bases lay between the germline ends. Germline-derived CDR1 and CDR2 are MDHEN and SYDVKM. This CDR3 is 17 amino acids long. The CDR3 region is CASSSGAGGARFAEAFF. The CDR3 nucleotides are TGTGCCAGCAGTTCAGGCGCCGGGGGGGCGCGTTTCGCTGAAGCTTTCTTT.

This chain joins TRBV9 and TRBJ2-3; D is uncertain. V lost 0 bases, J lost 4 bases, and 12 bases lay in between. This CDR3 is 15 amino acids long. Germline values: CDR1 SGDLS, CDR2 YYNGEE. The CDR3 reads CASSVGQSNADTQYF. The CDR3 coding sequence is TGTGCCAGCAGCGTAGGGCAGTCTAACGCAGATACGCAGTATTTT.

The chain joins TRBV5-1 to TRBJ2-7; D call uncertain. Trimming removed 5 bases from V and 3 bases from J, with 9 bases in between. The CDR3 consists of 12 residues. Germline values: CDR1 SGHRS, CDR2 YFSETQ. Written as DNA, the CDR3 is TGCGCCAGCAGTTCTAACATCTACGAGCAGTACTTC. This translates into CASSSNIYEQYF.

This clonotype was seen a few times. The chain has TRBV29-1 and TRBJ2-1, with a weak D call TRBD1 (5 bases). The J call could be wrong; TRBJ2-7 is a better fit for the DNA end. The CDR3 spans 13 residues. Germline values: CDR1 SQVTM, CDR2 ANQGSEA. The chain's CDR3 is CSVDRQGSNEQYF. In DNA, the CDR3 is TGCAGCGTTGATAGGCAGGGAAGCAATGAGCAGTACTTC.

This chain uses TRBV12-5 with TRBJ2-3; 10 positions agree with TRBD2. Germline CDR1 reads LGHNT; CDR2 reads FRNRAP. This CDR3 has 17 amino acids. V was clipped by 2 bases and J by 4 bases; unmatched bases: 9. The CDR3 coding sequence is TGTGCTAGTGGTTTGACAACTAGCGGGATGTATCCAGATACGCAGTATTTT. As protein: CASGLTTSGMYPDTQYF.

This clonotype was observed a handful of times. The chain employs TRBV10-3 and TRBJ1-2, with TRBD1 matching 9 bases. CDR3 size: 16 residues. Germline CDR1 and CDR2: ENHRY and SYGVKD. With V trimmed by 3 bases and J by 4 bases, 9 bases remained unmatched. CDR3: CAISDAGTGTSYGYTF. The CDR3 DNA follows: TGTGCCATCAGTGATGCCGGGACAGGGACATCCTATGGCTACACCTTC.

This clonotype was counted between two and nine times. The chain couples TRBV29-1 to TRBJ2-5, with a possible D match to TRBD2 (5 bases). The end of the DNA is better explained by TRBJ2-7, so the J call may be wrong. The germline gives CDR1 SQVTM, CDR2 ANQGSEA. The CDR3 consists of 12 residues. In nucleotides, the CDR3 is TGCAGCGTTGAAGATGGAGGTGACGAGCAGTACTTC. Protein: CSVEDGGDEQYF.